A single sample gave rise to the 17 T cell receptor beta chains below, sequenced in a study of cytomegalovirus exposure and HLA in healthy donors. PCR was performed using 60 Vbeta and 13 Jbeta primers. Profiled with immunoSEQ multiplex PCR; TCRdb holds only in-frame clones, not every one. The table lists 200,000 to 250,000 clones, just over 75% of them singletons. Sequenced: PBMCs. The receptors stem from a man aged 18 to 29 in good health and CMV-seronegative.

This rearrangement joins TRBV27 to TRBJ2-2, with 7 bases identical to TRBD1. The CDR3 runs to 17 residues. Trimming removed 5 bases from V and 4 bases from J; junction bases left unmatched: 13. Looked up from germline, CDR1 is MNHEY and CDR2 is SMNVEV (reference sequence). CDR3 sequence reads: CASSPLSTGLPTGELFF. In DNA form, the CDR3 reads TGTGCCAGCAGTCCACTCTCGACAGGGCTCCCCACCGGGGAGCTGTTTTTT.

This chain uses TRBV25-1 with TRBJ1-1, with TRBD1 matching over 10 bases. Germline V gene data show CDR1 as MGHDK and CDR2 as SYGVNS. The CDR3 extends over 15 amino acids. V shed 4 bases and J 4 bases; nucleotides not matched to a gene: 6. The CDR3 DNA follows: TGTGCCAGCAGTGTGACAGGGGGCTATGGCACTGAAGCTTTCTTT. This sequence encodes CASSVTGGYGTEAFF.

This chain links TRBV28 with TRBJ2-1; weak D call: TRBD1 (6 bases). This CDR3 region has 14 residues. Trimming took off 6 bases at V and 5 bases at J, with 14 bases between the two ends. Germline lookup yields CDR1 MDHEN and CDR2 SYDVKM. CDR3 sequence reads: CASRTQGFNNEQFF. CDR3 coding DNA: TGTGCCAGCAGGACACAGGGATTCAACAATGAGCAGTTCTTC.

V is TRBV9 and J is TRBJ2-1, with D possibly TRBD2 on 5 matching bases. CDR3 length: 14 residues. The germline CDR1 and CDR2 sequences are SGDLS and YYNGEE. The germline V and J ends were trimmed by 2 bases and 3 bases, with 9 bases remaining between them. CDR3 loop: CASSVSGNYNEQFF. The CDR3 DNA reads TGTGCCAGCAGCGTCTCCGGGAACTACAATGAGCAGTTCTTC.

As concerns this clone: The same CDR3 can be traced to other DNA sequences in this sample. The chain combines TRBV5-1 with TRBJ2-1; no clear D gene. The germline V gene has CDR1 SGHRS and CDR2 YFSETQ. V lost 2 bases and J lost 4, with 7 bases in between. The CDR3 spans 13 residues. In nucleotides, the CDR3 is TGCGCCAGCAGCTTAAACTCTTACAATGAGCAGTTCTTC. Protein: CASSLNSYNEQFF. Full variable domain (remainder filled in from reference TRBV5-1 and TRBJ2-1): KAGVTQTPRYLIKTRGQQVTLSCSPISGHRSVSWYQQTPGQGLQFLFEYFSETQRNKGNFPGRFSGRQFSNSRSEMNVSTLELGDSALYLCASSLNSYNEQFFGPGTRLTVL.

This clone appeared a few times. The J gene is TRBJ1-1, the V gene TRBV5-1, with 11 bases identical to TRBD1. Germline values: CDR1 SGHRS, CDR2 YFSETQ. CDR3 size: 17 residues. With V trimmed by 4 bases and J by 0 bases, 8 bases remained unmatched. The CDR3 DNA reads as TGCGCCAGCAGCACCGGACAGGGGGCGGTTATGAACACTGAAGCTTTCTTT. This encodes CASSTGQGAVMNTEAFF.

The chain joins TRBV10-1 to TRBJ2-3; 11 positions match TRBD2. V shed 4 bases, J shed 6 bases, and the junction held 9 bases outside the gene matches. Germline loops: CDR1 WNHNN, CDR2 SYGVQD (reference sequence). The length of the CDR3 is 16 residues. The CDR3 bases are TGCGCCAGCAGTGGGCGGCTAGCGGGAGGTTATGATACGCAGTATTTT. It yields the protein CASSGRLAGGYDTQYF.

The V call is TRBV5-1, the J call TRBJ1-2; TRBD1 matches 8 bases. With V trimmed by 4 bases and J by 3 bases, 8 bases remained unmatched. Germline lookup yields CDR1 SGHRS and CDR2 YFSETQ. The CDR3 is made up of 15 amino acids. This CDR3 reads CASSLGPTGDYGYTF. The CDR3 DNA sequence: TGCGCCAGCAGCCTCGGCCCGACAGGGGACTATGGCTACACCTTC.

There are a few counts of this clone. The chain joins TRBV19 to TRBJ2-3, with D tentatively TRBD2 (5 bases). The CDR3 is 14 residues long. V was shortened by 7 bases and J by 1 base, with 12 bases between the two germline ends. CDR1 is LNHDA, CDR2 SQIVND, per germline (reference sequence). The CDR3 DNA is TGTGCCAGTAAGGCAAGTAGCGGCACAGATACGCAGTATTTT. It translates to CASKASSGTDTQYF.

This chain joins TRBV15 and TRBJ2-4; perhaps TRBD2 as D (5 bases). This CDR3 contains 17 residues. Germline V lookup: CDR1 LNHNV, CDR2 YYDKDF (reference sequence). Trimming cost V 4 bases and J 1 base, with 17 bases left between them. This CDR3 is CATSNYGLAGAKNIQYF. The CDR3 nucleotides read TGTGCCACCAGCAATTATGGCCTAGCCGGGGCCAAAAACATTCAGTACTTC.

V usage is TRBV30 and J usage is TRBJ2-2; TRBD1 aligns across 7 bases. Germline CDR1 GTSNPN, CDR2 SVGIG (reference sequence). The CDR3 extends over 14 amino acids. The J segment lost 3 bases and the V segment lost 4 bases, leaving 5 bases of the junction unmatched. CDR3 region: CAWNRDSYTGELFF. CDR3 sequence (DNA): TGTGCCTGGAACCGGGACAGTTACACCGGGGAGCTGTTTTTT. Full variable domain (rest looked up from reference TRBV30 and TRBJ2-2): SQTIHQWPATLVQPVGSPLSLECTVEGTSNPNLYWYRQAAGRGLQLLFYSVGIGQISSEVPQNLSASRPQDRQFILSSKKLLLSDSGFYLCAWNRDSYTGELFFGEGSRLTVL.

This rearrangement joins TRBV7-9 to TRBJ2-7; D perhaps matches TRBD1 (7 bases). CDR3 length: 15 residues. V lost 11 bases to trimming and J lost 0 bases, with 20 bases between them. Germline V gives CDR1 SEHNR, CDR2 FQNEAQ (reference sequence). CDR3 in DNA: TGTGCCGTACGAACAGGGGACTCTAGCTCCTACGAGCAGTACTTC. Amino acid sequence: CAVRTGDSSSYEQYF.

The V gene is TRBV9, the J gene TRBJ2-1; possible D gene TRBD2, 6 bases. Between the trimmed V and J ends, which lost 1 base and 9 bases, there was a span of 11 bases. Germline values: CDR1 SGDLS, CDR2 YYNGEE. The CDR3 loop spans 13 amino acids. The CDR3 nucleotides are TGTGCCAGCAGCGTAACGGGAGCCGTTGAGCAGTTCTTC. Its protein is CASSVTGAVEQFF.

This clone was recorded once. A read error may account for a junction end that differs from germline. The chain has TRBV7-9 and TRBJ2-5; maybe TRBD2 (5 bases). Germline lookup yields CDR1 SEHNR and CDR2 FQNEAQ (reference sequence). The CDR3 is 15 amino acids. CDR3 loop: CASSPLKGREEAQYF. The CDR3 DNA sequence: TGTGCCAGCAGCCCCTTGAAGGGCCGGGAAGAGGCCCAGTACTTC.

V is TRBV7-9 and J is TRBJ1-1; 7 bases match TRBD1. This CDR3 region has 14 residues. J gave up 2 bases and V 7 bases, and 7 bases lay outside the gene matches. Per the germline V gene, CDR1 is SEHNR and CDR2 is FQNEAQ (reference sequence). CDR3 amino acids: CASKLGQQNTEAFF. The DNA for the CDR3 is TGTGCCAGCAAGTTGGGACAGCAAAACACTGAAGCTTTCTTT.

The chain employs TRBV9 and TRBJ2-2, with a possible D match to TRBD1 (6 bases). The germline CDR1 and CDR2 sequences are SGDLS and YYNGEE. This CDR3 has 15 amino acids. Between the trimmed V and J ends, which lost 4 bases and 3 bases, there was a span of 13 bases. The CDR3 spells CASSPRTEHTGELFF. The CDR3 region has the DNA TGTGCCAGCAGCCCCCGGACAGAACACACCGGGGAGCTGTTTTTT.

The chain couples TRBV7-3 to TRBJ2-7; 7 bases map to TRBD1. CDR3 size: 13 residues. The V gene end was trimmed by 1 base and the J gene end by 5 bases; junction bases not matched to a gene: 2. Germline CDR1 reads SGHTA; CDR2 reads FQGTGA. In DNA, the CDR3 is TGTGCCAGCAGCTTAAGACAGGGCCACGAGCAGTACTTC. The encoded protein is CASSLRQGHEQYF. The variable domain in full, completed from reference TRBV7-3 and TRBJ2-7, reads GAGVSQTPSNKVTEKGKYVELRCDPISGHTALYWYRQSLGQGPEFLIYFQGTGAADDSGLPNDRFFAVRPEGSVSTLKIQRTERGDSAVYLCASSLRQGHEQYFGPGTRLTVT.